These T cell receptor beta chains were read from a single sample in a study of cytomegalovirus exposure and HLA in healthy donors. Generated by immunoSEQ multiplex PCR, the TCRdb table keeps only in-frame clones and is missing some. This repertoire shows about 85,000 clones, 80% found once; its top ten account for roughly 30%. Sequencing was carried out using PBMCs. The receptors shown here come from a man aged 50 or older in good health and CMV-seropositive. Each CDR3 is given with its conserved first and last residue. The D gene is left open where the match is weak. Size tells how often a clone was seen (once, few, many) or the class of an expanded clone, and some rows leave it out.

v_gene: TRBV5-5
d_gene: -
j_gene: TRBJ1-1
abundance: -
CDR3nt: TGTGCCAGCAGCCCTAACCTCAACAGGGCTGTGGCTGAAGCTTTCTTT
CDR3aa: CASSPNLNRAVAEAFF

v_gene: TRBV4-3
d_gene: TRBD2
j_gene: TRBJ2-3
abundance: -
CDR3nt: TGCGCCAGCAGCCCCCACCCCCGACGGGGCAGCGGGGGCACAGATACGCAGTATTTT
CDR3aa: CASSPHPRRGSGGTDTQYF

v_gene: TRBV5-1
d_gene: -
j_gene: TRBJ1-2
abundance: -
CDR3nt: TGCGCCAGCAGCTTGGAAGCGGGGGCGATAATCGGTGGCTACACCTTC
CDR3aa: CASSLEAGAIIGGYTF

v_gene: TRBV28
d_gene: TRBD1
j_gene: TRBJ2-3
abundance: once
CDR3nt: TGTGCCAGCACCCCAATGACAGGGGGCACAGATACGCAGTATTTT
CDR3aa: CASTPMTGGTDTQYF

v_gene: TRBV29-1
d_gene: TRBD2
j_gene: TRBJ2-7
abundance: -
CDR3nt: TGCAGCGTTAATTTGGGGGGGGGTTACGAGCAGTACTTC
CDR3aa: CSVNLGGGYEQYF

v_gene: TRBV2
d_gene: -
j_gene: TRBJ2-4
abundance: -
CDR3nt: TGTGCCAGCGGCCGGGACACCAAAAACATTCAGTACTTC
CDR3aa: CASGRDTKNIQYF

v_gene: TRBV7-9
d_gene: -
j_gene: TRBJ2-7
abundance: -
CDR3nt: TGTGCCAGCAGCCCCGCCCAGACAAGCGGCTACGAGCAGTACTTC
CDR3aa: CASSPAQTSGYEQYF

v_gene: TRBV6-1
d_gene: TRBD2
j_gene: TRBJ2-1
abundance: -
CDR3nt: TGTGCCAGCAGTGAACTAGCGGGAGTTGAGCAGTTCTTC
CDR3aa: CASSELAGVEQFF

v_gene: TRBV2
d_gene: -
j_gene: TRBJ2-7
abundance: -
CDR3nt: TGTGCCAGCAGTGAATCAACAGGTGCCCCCTACGAGCAGTACTTC
CDR3aa: CASSESTGAPYEQYF

v_gene: TRBV11-1
d_gene: -
j_gene: TRBJ1-2
abundance: -
CDR3nt: TGTGCCAGCAGCCAGGTCGGCTATGGCTACACCTTC
CDR3aa: CASSQVGYGYTF

v_gene: TRBV5-1
d_gene: TRBD1
j_gene: TRBJ2-7
abundance: -
CDR3nt: TGCGCCAGCAGCTTTACAGGGGAGTGGGCCTACGAGCAGTACTTC
CDR3aa: CASSFTGEWAYEQYF

v_gene: TRBV4-2
d_gene: TRBD2
j_gene: TRBJ2-3
abundance: -
CDR3nt: TGTGCCAGCAGCCAAGACGGCGGGAGACAAGGCACAGATACGCAGTATTTT
CDR3aa: CASSQDGGRQGTDTQYF

v_gene: TRBV7-9
d_gene: TRBD2
j_gene: TRBJ2-1
abundance: -
CDR3nt: TGTTCCAGCAGCTTAGAGACTAGCGGGAGTACCGATGAGCAGTTCTTC
CDR3aa: CSSSLETSGSTDEQFF

v_gene: TRBV2
d_gene: -
j_gene: TRBJ2-1
abundance: -
CDR3nt: TGTGCCAGCAAACAGGAGCAGGCTTACAATGAGCAGTTCTTC
CDR3aa: CASKQEQAYNEQFF

v_gene: TRBV6-6
d_gene: TRBD1
j_gene: TRBJ2-1
abundance: -
CDR3nt: TGTGCCAGCCGGGACAGGGGTATTGAGCAGTTCTTC
CDR3aa: CASRDRGIEQFF